This T cell receptor beta chain was recovered during a study of cytomegalovirus exposure and HLA in healthy donors. Primers for the PCR totalled 60 Vbeta and 13 Jbeta. TCRdb's copy holds only in-frame clones and misses some; the assay was immunoSEQ multiplex PCR. The sample carries about 170,000 clones, over 80% recorded once. This CDR3 comprises 13 residues. In germline, CDR1 is KGHSH, CDR2 LQKENI. The V end lost 3 bases, the J end lost 3 bases, and 6 bases lay between the germline ends. The clonotype originates from a girl under 18 in good health and CMV-seropositive. Sequencing was done on a sample of PBMCs. This chain joins TRBV18 and TRBJ2-1; no clear D gene. CDR3 residues: CASSPNSYNEQFF. The CDR3 DNA reads as TGTGCCAGCTCACCGAACAGCTACAATGAGCAGTTCTTC.